This T cell receptor (beta chain) was documented in a study of blood T cell repertoires in COVID-19. Study-wide background: Material from acute and convalescent COVID-19 was sourced from the United States, Italy and Spain. PBMCs, B-cell-depleted T cells, or T cells were the source of the cDNA or gDNA that made up the material.

In the study's own analysis: Amplified reference gene primers provided the basis for estimating nucleated cell counts. Profiling relied on immunoSEQ multiplex PCR, and the TCRdb table lists in-frame clones only, not all of them. V and J calls and clone size are given by that table; D and trimming were obtained from the DNA. The sample records around 190,000 clones, 86% being singletons. Sequenced material: peripheral blood. The receptor was isolated from a man in his 70s with active or convalescent COVID-19.

The CDR3: CASTAGASGTHEQFF. DNA for the CDR3: TGTGCCAGCACCGCCGGGGCTAGCGGGACCCATGAGCAGTTCTTC. The chain combines TRBV2 with TRBJ2-1; 9 bases line up with TRBD2. The V gene's germline CDR1 is SNHLY and CDR2 FYNNEI. CDR3 length: 15 amino acids. V was clipped by 7 bases and J by 8 bases; unmatched bases: 12.